A single sample gave rise to the 18 T cell receptor beta chains below, sequenced in a study of blood T cell repertoires in COVID-19. Profiled with immunoSEQ multiplex PCR; TCRdb holds only in-frame clones, not every one. The table has about 140,000 clones, 81% seen once. Specimen: peripheral blood. The receptor set was obtained from a human donor in a cohort sampled during active COVID-19.

V usage is TRBV27 and J usage is TRBJ1-2; tentative D call: TRBD1 (6 bases). Germline lookup yields CDR1 MNHEY and CDR2 SMNVEV (reference sequence). Trimming pared 6 bases from V and 11 bases from J, leaving 16 bases between. The CDR3 covers 12 residues. The CDR3 loop reads CASSPHLGAYTF. Here the CDR3 DNA reads TGTGCCAGCAGCCCCCACCTGGGGGCGTACACCTTC.

With regard to this clone: Additional DNA sequences in this sample encode the identical CDR3. The V call is TRBV6-5, the J call TRBJ2-6; the D gene is possibly TRBD1 (6 bases). CDR3 size: 15 residues. The ends were cut back, 2 bases at V and 2 bases at J, with 7 bases in the middle. CDR1 is MNHEY, CDR2 SVGAGI, per germline. Written as DNA, the CDR3 is TGTGCCAGCAGTTACGGGGGCACTGGGGCCAACGTCCTGACTTTC. It specifies CASSYGGTGANVLTF.

This sequence joins TRBV9 and TRBJ1-5; D uncertain. This CDR3 is built from 14 residues. Germline V gene data show CDR1 as SGDLS and CDR2 as YYNGEE. Trimming took off 3 bases at V and 0 bases at J, with 7 bases between the two ends. In DNA form, the CDR3 reads TGTGCCAGCAGCGGGCAGGCTAGCAATCAGCCCCAGCATTTT. This sequence encodes CASSGQASNQPQHF.

The J gene is TRBJ2-5, the V gene TRBV6-2 or TRBV6-3; the match to TRBD2 covers 8 bases. V shed 5 bases, J shed 2 bases, and the junction held 7 bases outside the gene matches. CDR3 length: 15 residues. The V gene's germline CDR1 is MNHEY and CDR2 SVGEGT. CDR3 nucleotide sequence: TGTGCCAGCAGTAGACCAACTAGCGGTCAAGAGACCCAGTACTTC. It is translated as CASSRPTSGQETQYF.

This clone was observed once. The CDR3 here is CASSMGTGNTEAFF. The CDR3 nucleotides are TGTGCCAGCAGCATGGGGACAGGGAACACTGAAGCTTTCTTT. This chain links TRBV7-9 with TRBJ1-1, with 8 bases identical to TRBD1. CDR1 and CDR2 (germline): SEHNR, FQNEAQ (reference sequence). The CDR3 totals 14 residues. Trimming removed 5 bases from V and 1 base from J; junction bases left unmatched: 3.

The chain combines TRBV28 with TRBJ2-7; maybe TRBD1 (5 bases). The CDR3 consists of 13 residues. V was pared by 2 bases and J by 6 bases, with 11 bases between. Germline V CDR1 and CDR2: MDHEN, SYDVKM. The CDR3 region has the DNA TGTGCCAGCAGTTTAGGACCAGGGATCGAGCAGTACTTC. Amino acid sequence: CASSLGPGIEQYF.

The V gene is TRBV27, the J gene TRBJ2-7, with D possibly being TRBD2 (6 bases). The germline CDR1 and CDR2 sequences are MNHEY and SMNVEV (reference sequence). The CDR3 consists of 15 residues. V was clipped by 2 bases and J by 3 bases, with 14 bases between them. This chain's CDR3 is CASSLGTPVYYEQYF. CDR3 in DNA: TGTGCCAGCAGTTTAGGGACTCCCGTCTACTACGAGCAGTACTTC.

The V gene is TRBV27, the J gene TRBJ2-3; 7 nucleotides match TRBD2. V gave up 9 bases and J gave up 8 bases; unmatched junction bases: 5. Germline CDR1 and CDR2: MNHEY and SMNVEV (reference sequence). This CDR3 has 11 residues. The CDR3 DNA follows: TGTGCCAGTCGGTGGGGGGGTACGCAGTATTTT. As protein: CASRWGGTQYF.

This clone was picked up a small number of times. This rearrangement joins TRBV18 to TRBJ2-6; D is perhaps TRBD1 (6 bases). Trimming took 1 base from V and 0 from J, leaving 28 bases between them. CDR1 and CDR2 (germline): KGHSH, LQKENI. This CDR3 spans 23 amino acids. Here the CDR3 DNA reads TGTGCCAGCTCACCACGCTTGACTTCAGACAGGCCCTACACCACCTCTGGGGCCAACGTCCTGACTTTC. Protein product: CASSPRLTSDRPYTTSGANVLTF.

The V gene is TRBV5-4, the J gene TRBJ1-1; D possibly corresponds to TRBD1 (5 bases). The length of the CDR3 is 14 residues. V shed 3 bases and J shed 6 bases, with 15 bases lying between them. Per germline, CDR1 SGHNT and CDR2 YYREEE (reference sequence). CDR3 nucleotide sequence: TGTGCCAGCAGCTCTGGCTTTAGGGGTTCTGAAGCTTTCTTT. Translated: CASSSGFRGSEAFF.

The chain employs TRBV28 and TRBJ2-7, with TRBD2 identical over 8 bases. Trimming removed 3 bases from V and 3 bases from J; junction bases left unmatched: 7. Germline V gene sequence: CDR1 MDHEN, CDR2 SYDVKM. This CDR3 contains 15 residues. The CDR3 DNA is TGTGCCAGCAGTTTTTGGGCTAGCGGGTACTACGAGCAGTACTTC. Translating gives CASSFWASGYYEQYF.

The chain carries TRBV18 and TRBJ1-1; unclear D gene. Germline V gene data show CDR1 as KGHSH and CDR2 as LQKENI. Between the trimmed V and J ends, which lost 3 bases and 1 base, there was a span of 12 bases. The CDR3 runs 15 residues. The CDR3 DNA reads as TGTGCCAGCTCACCGATGTCTACAGAGAACACTGAAGCTTTCTTT. This encodes CASSPMSTENTEAFF.

In DNA form, the CDR3 reads TGCGCCAGCAGCTCGGGACAGGGAAAGACCTACGAGCAGTACTTC. This gives the protein CASSSGQGKTYEQYF. This chain links TRBV5-1 with TRBJ2-7, with 9 bases matching TRBD1. From germline, CDR1 is SGHRS and CDR2 YFSETQ. This CDR3 contains 15 residues. The ends lost 3 bases at V and 2 bases at J; junction bases unmatched: 6.

The chain combines TRBV18 with TRBJ2-7; 10 bases are a match to TRBD1. V lost 5 bases and J lost 5; bases outside the gene matches: 6. The germline V gene encodes CDR1 KGHSH and CDR2 LQKENI. This CDR3 has 14 amino acids. The CDR3, as DNA: TGTGCCAGCTCAAAGGGACAGGGGAGGAACGAGCAGTACTTC. Its translation is CASSKGQGRNEQYF.

This clone was seen only once. The chain has TRBV15 and TRBJ2-5, with a tentative D call TRBD2 (6 bases). The CDR3 extends over 14 amino acids. The germline V gene encodes CDR1 LNHNV and CDR2 YYDKDF (reference sequence). Trimming cost V 8 bases and J 2 bases, with 15 bases left between them. For the CDR3, the DNA is TGTGCCACCGTGGCTACGGGGGTGCAAGAGACCCAGTACTTC. Translating it yields CATVATGVQETQYF.

This chain uses TRBV6-2 or TRBV6-3 with TRBJ2-4, with a tentative D call TRBD2 (5 bases). The CDR3 contains 13 residues. Deletions cut 6 bases from V and 6 bases from J, with 12 bases between. Germline V CDR1 and CDR2: MNHEY, SVGEGT. CDR3 sequence (DNA): TGTGCCAGCAGCGACGGAGGAGCAAACATTCAGTACTTC. It specifies CASSDGGANIQYF.

The chain carries TRBV27 and TRBJ2-7, with D maybe TRBD2 (6 bases). Trimming pared 6 bases from V and 2 bases from J, leaving 14 bases between. This CDR3 region has 14 residues. The germline gives CDR1 MNHEY, CDR2 SMNVEV (reference sequence). The CDR3 reads CASSPRDGTYEQYF. DNA for the CDR3: TGTGCCAGCAGCCCGCGGGACGGGACCTACGAGCAGTACTTC.

The chain recombines TRBV28 with TRBJ2-7, with 11 nucleotides matching TRBD2. CDR1 is MDHEN and CDR2 is SYDVKM in the germline V gene. V trimming: 6 bases; J trimming: 0 bases; junction bases outside the gene matches: 7. CDR3 length: 16 residues. The CDR3 DNA sequence: TGTGCCAGCAGAACGTGGGGGACTAGCGGCTCCTACGAGCAGTACTTC. Amino acid sequence: CASRTWGTSGSYEQYF.